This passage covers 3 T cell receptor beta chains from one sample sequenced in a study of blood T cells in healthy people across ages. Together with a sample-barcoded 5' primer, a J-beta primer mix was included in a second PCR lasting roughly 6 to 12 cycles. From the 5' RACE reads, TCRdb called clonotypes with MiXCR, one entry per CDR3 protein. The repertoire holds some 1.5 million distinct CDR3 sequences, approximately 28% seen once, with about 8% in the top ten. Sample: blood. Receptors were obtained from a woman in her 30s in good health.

CDR3 coding DNA: TGCGCCAGCAGCCCCCGGGACAGGGGAGTAGTCGAGCAGTACTTC. As protein: CASSPRDRGVVEQYF. The V call is TRBV5-1, the J call TRBJ2-7; TRBD1 agrees at 10 bases. Germline V gene data show CDR1 as SGHRS and CDR2 as YFSETQ. The ends lost 4 bases at V and 6 bases at J; junction bases unmatched: 10. The CDR3 is 15 residues long.

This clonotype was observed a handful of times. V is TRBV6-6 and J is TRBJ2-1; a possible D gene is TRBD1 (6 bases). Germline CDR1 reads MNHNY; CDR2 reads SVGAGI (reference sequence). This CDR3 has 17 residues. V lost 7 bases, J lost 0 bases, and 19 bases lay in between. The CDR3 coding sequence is TGTGCCAGCACCCAACGACAGGTCATAAACTCCTACAATGAGCAGTTCTTC. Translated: CASTQRQVINSYNEQFF.

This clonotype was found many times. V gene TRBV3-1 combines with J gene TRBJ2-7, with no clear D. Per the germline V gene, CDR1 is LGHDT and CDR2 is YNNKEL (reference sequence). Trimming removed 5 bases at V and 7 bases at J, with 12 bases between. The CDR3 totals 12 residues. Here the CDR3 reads CASSSLEGEQYF. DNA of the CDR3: TGTGCCAGCAGCTCGCTAGAAGGGGAGCAGTACTTC.